The 5 T cell receptor beta chains given below trace back to one sample, sequenced in a study of radiation and T cells in renal cell carcinoma. This table comes from immunoSEQ multiplex PCR, and its TCRdb copy is limited to in-frame clones, with some not included. The repertoire consists of about 120,000 clones, with 70% to 90% occurring once and the leading ten covering 1.9%. Time point of the sample: blood 2 weeks post-SBRT. Indicated treatment: 15 Gy SBRT to primary tumor, nephrectomy 4 weeks later. The sequenced sample was blood, obtained from a patient whose treatment included radiotherapy and nephrectomy. All receptors derive from an older woman with renal cell carcinoma.

The CDR3 DNA reads as TGCGCCAGCAGCTTACTGTCCGGACAGGGGGGATCCTACGAGCAGTACTTC. Translated, it gives CASSLLSGQGGSYEQYF. V is TRBV5-1 and J is TRBJ2-7; 10 bases fit TRBD1. V lost 2 bases, J lost 1 base, and 9 bases stayed unmatched. CDR1 is SGHRS and CDR2 is YFSETQ in the germline V gene. The CDR3 has 17 amino acids.

This clone was seen just once. V and J are TRBV5-1 and TRBJ2-1; maybe TRBD2 (6 bases). Germline V CDR1 and CDR2: SGHRS, YFSETQ. This CDR3 has 13 residues. V lost 7 bases, J lost 5 bases, and 13 bases lay in between. DNA of the CDR3: TGCGCCAGCCTTGGGGGGTCCGACAATGAGCAGTTCTTC. Translated, it gives CASLGGSDNEQFF.

The V and J genes are TRBV19 and TRBJ2-1; TRBD2 agrees at 9 bases. Germline CDR1 and CDR2: LNHDA and SQIVND (reference sequence). The V gene end was trimmed by 6 bases and the J gene end by 7 bases; junction bases not matched to a gene: 4. The CDR3 has 13 amino acids. CDR3 region: CASSRLAANEQFF. The CDR3 DNA follows: TGTGCCAGTAGCCGACTAGCGGCTAATGAGCAGTTCTTC.

This clone was seen repeatedly, ten times or more. This chain joins TRBV7-6 and TRBJ1-1; D is ambiguous. V lost 5 bases to trimming and J lost 3 bases, with 10 bases between them. CDR1 is SGHVS, CDR2 FNYEAQ, per germline. The CDR3 covers 13 residues. CDR3 region: CASSPREDTEAFF. CDR3 nucleotide sequence: TGTGCCAGCAGCCCGAGGGAGGACACTGAAGCTTTCTTT. Full variable domain (remainder filled in from reference TRBV7-6 and TRBJ1-1): GAGVSQSPRYKVTKRGQDVALRCDPISGHVSLYWYRQALGQGPEFLTYFNYEAQQDKSGLPNDRFSAERPEGSISTLTIQRTEQRDSAMYRCASSPREDTEAFFGQGTRLTVV.

The chain is built from TRBV7-6 and TRBJ2-1; 11 bases line up with TRBD2. The CDR3 is made up of 16 amino acids. Germline CDR1 reads SGHVS; CDR2 reads FNYEAQ. Losses at the gene ends were 3 bases for V and 2 bases for J; bases not matched to a gene: 3. The CDR3 nucleotides are TGTGCCAGCAGCTTCGTAGCGGGAGGGCCCTACAATGAGCAGTTCTTC. It codes for CASSFVAGGPYNEQFF.